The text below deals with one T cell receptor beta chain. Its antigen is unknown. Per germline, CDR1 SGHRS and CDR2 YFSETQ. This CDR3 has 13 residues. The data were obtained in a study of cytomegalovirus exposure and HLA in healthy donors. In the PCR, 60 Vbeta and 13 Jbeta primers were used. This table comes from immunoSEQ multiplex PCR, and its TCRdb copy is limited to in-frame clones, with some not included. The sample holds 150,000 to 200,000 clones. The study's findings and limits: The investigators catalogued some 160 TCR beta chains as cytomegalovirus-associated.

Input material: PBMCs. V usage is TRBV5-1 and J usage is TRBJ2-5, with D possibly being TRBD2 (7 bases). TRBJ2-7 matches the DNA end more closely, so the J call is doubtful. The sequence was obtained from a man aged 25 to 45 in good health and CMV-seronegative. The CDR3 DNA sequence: TGCGCCAGCAGCTTGCGGGGGGCCGGCGAGCAGTACTTC. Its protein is CASSLRGAGEQYF.